This T cell receptor (beta chain) derives from a study of Graves' ophthalmopathy and Graves' hyperthyroidism. Study summary: Peripheral blood sampling preceded any treatment and occurred at initial diagnosis. Study-wide results and limits: Separation of ophthalmopathy from stable hyperthyroidism was achieved by a 13-signature model, at approximately 90% sensitivity and roughly 77% specificity.

This clonotype has ten or more counts. The antigen is undetermined. This CDR3 has 14 amino acids. CDR1 MDHEN and CDR2 SYDVKM come from the germline V gene. Trimming removed 1 base at V and 5 bases at J, with 11 bases between. Beta-chain TCR CDR3 regions were amplified from RNA transcripts. The first round was an RT-PCR with HTBI primers, and the second round was a multiplex PCR. TCRdb processed the multiplex PCR reads anew with MiXCR; each CDR3 protein has one entry. The sample holds approximately 480,000 distinct CDR3 sequences, around 14% seen once. Sampling approximately 10 ml of fresh peripheral blood provided the PBMCs.

V is TRBV28 and J is TRBJ2-5; possible D gene TRBD1, 5 bases. The TCR originated in a woman in her thirties with Graves' ophthalmopathy. Material for sequencing was blood. CDR3 bases: TGTGCCAGCAGTTTATCAGGGTTTGAGGAGACCCAGTACTTC. Amino acids: CASSLSGFEETQYF. The entire variable domain, with the rest obtained from reference TRBV28 and TRBJ2-5, is as follows: DVKVTQSSRYLVKRTGEKVFLECVQDMDHENMFWYRQDPGLGLRLIYFSYDVKMKEKGDIPEGYSVSREKKERFSLILESASTNQTSMYLCASSLSGFEETQYFGPGTRLLVL.